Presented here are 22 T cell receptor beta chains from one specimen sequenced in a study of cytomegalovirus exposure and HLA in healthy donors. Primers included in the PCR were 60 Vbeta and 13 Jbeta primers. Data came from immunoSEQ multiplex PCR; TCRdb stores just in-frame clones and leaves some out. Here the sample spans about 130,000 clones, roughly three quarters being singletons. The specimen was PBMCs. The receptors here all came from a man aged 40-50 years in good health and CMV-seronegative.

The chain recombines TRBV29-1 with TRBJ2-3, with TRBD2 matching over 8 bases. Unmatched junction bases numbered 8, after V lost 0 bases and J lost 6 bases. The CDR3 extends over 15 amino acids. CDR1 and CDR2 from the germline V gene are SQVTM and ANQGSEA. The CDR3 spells CSVEEPSGSGDTQYF. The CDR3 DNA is TGCAGCGTTGAAGAGCCAAGCGGGAGCGGGGATACGCAGTATTTT.

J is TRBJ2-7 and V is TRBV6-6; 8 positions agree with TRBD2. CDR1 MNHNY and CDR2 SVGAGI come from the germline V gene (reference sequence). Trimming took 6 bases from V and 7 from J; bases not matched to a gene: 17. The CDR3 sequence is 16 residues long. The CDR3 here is CASSYPGSGSPWEQYF. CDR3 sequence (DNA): TGTGCCAGCAGCTACCCGGGCAGCGGGAGCCCGTGGGAGCAGTACTTC.

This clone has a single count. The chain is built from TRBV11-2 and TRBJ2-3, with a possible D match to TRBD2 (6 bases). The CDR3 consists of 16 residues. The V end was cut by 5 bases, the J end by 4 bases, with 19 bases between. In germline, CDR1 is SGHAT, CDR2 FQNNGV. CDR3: CASSPERAQESDTQYF. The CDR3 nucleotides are TGTGCCAGCAGCCCCGAGCGGGCACAAGAATCAGATACGCAGTATTTT.

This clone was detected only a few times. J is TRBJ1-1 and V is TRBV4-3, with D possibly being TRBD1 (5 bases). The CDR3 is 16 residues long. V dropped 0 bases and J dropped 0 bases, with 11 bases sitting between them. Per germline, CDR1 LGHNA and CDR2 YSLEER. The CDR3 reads CASSQDLAGLNTEAFF. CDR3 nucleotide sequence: TGCGCCAGCAGCCAAGATCTAGCGGGGCTGAACACTGAAGCTTTCTTT.

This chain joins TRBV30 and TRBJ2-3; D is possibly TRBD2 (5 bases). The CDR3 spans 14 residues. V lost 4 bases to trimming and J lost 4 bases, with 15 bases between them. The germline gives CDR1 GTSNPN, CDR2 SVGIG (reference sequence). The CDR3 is CAWNGGSVSDTQYF. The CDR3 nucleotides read TGTGCCTGGAATGGTGGTAGCGTTTCAGATACGCAGTATTTT.

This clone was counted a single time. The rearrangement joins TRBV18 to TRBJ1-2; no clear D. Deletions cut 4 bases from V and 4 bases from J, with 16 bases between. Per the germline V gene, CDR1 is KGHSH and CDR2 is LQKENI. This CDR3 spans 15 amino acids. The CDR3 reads CASSHPEDFGYGYTF. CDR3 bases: TGTGCCAGCTCACATCCAGAGGATTTTGGCTATGGCTACACCTTC.

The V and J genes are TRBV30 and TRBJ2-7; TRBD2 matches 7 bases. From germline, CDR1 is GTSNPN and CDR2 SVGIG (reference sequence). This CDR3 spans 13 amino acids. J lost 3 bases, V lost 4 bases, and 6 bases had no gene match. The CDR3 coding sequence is TGTGCCTGGACCCGGGGGGTTATCTACGAGCAGTACTTC. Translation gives CAWTRGVIYEQYF.

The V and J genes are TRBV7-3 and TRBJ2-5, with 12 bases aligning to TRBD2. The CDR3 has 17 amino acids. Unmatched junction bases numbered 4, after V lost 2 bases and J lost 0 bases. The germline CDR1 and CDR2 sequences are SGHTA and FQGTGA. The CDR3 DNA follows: TGTGCCAGCAGCTTAGGCCGGACTAGCGGGGACCAAGAGACCCAGTACTTC. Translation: CASSLGRTSGDQETQYF.

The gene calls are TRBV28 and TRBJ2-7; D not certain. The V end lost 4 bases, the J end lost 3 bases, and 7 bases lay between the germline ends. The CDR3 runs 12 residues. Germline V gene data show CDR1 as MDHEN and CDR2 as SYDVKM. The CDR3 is CASSWAGYEQYF. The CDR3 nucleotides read TGTGCCAGCAGTTGGGCAGGCTACGAGCAGTACTTC.

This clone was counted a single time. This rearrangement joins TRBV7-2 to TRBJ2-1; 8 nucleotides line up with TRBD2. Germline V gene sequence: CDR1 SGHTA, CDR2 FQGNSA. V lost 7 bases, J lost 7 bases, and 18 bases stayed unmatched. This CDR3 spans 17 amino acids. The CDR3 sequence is CASNVKEAGVGRNEQFF. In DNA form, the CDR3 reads TGTGCCAGCAACGTTAAGGAAGCGGGGGTAGGGCGGAATGAGCAGTTCTTC.

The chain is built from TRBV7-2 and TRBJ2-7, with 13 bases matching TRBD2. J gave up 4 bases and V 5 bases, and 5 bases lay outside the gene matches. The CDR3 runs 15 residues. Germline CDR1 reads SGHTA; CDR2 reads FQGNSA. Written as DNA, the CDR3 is TGTGCCAGCAGCCCTAGACTAGCGGGGGGATACGAGCAGTACTTC. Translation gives CASSPRLAGGYEQYF.

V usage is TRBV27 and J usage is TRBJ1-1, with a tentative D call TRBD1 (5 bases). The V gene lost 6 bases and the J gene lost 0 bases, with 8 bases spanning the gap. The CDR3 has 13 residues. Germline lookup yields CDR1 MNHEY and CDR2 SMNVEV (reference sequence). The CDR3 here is CASRAGVNTEAFF. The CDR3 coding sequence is TGTGCCAGCAGGGCGGGGGTGAACACTGAAGCTTTCTTT.

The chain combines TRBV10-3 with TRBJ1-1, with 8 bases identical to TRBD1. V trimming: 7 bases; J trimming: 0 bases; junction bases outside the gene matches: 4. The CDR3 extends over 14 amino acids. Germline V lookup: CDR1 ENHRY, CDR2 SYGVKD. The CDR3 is CAITDRGMNTEAFF. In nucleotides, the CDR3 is TGTGCCATCACCGACAGGGGAATGAACACTGAAGCTTTCTTT.

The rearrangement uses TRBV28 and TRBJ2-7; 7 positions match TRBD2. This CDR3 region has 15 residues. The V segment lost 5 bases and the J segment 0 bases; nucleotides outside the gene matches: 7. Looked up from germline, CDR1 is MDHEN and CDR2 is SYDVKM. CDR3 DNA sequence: TGTGCCAGCAGTCCCCACTTAGCGGGCTCCTACGAGCAGTACTTC. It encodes CASSPHLAGSYEQYF. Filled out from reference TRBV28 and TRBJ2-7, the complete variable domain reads DVKVTQSSRYLVKRTGEKVFLECVQDMDHENMFWYRQDPGLGLRLIYFSYDVKMKEKGDIPEGYSVSREKKERFSLILESASTNQTSMYLCASSPHLAGSYEQYFGPGTRLTVT.

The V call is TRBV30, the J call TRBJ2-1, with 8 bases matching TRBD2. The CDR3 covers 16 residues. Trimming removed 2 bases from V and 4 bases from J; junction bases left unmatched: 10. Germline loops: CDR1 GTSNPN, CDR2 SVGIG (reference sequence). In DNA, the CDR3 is TGTGCCTGGAGTACCCGGGGTAGCGGGATTTACAATGAGCAGTTCTTC. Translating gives CAWSTRGSGIYNEQFF.

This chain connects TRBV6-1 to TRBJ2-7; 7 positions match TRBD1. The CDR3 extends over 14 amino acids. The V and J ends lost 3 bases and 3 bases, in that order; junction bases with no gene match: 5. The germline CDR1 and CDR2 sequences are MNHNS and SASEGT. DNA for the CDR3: TGTGCCAGCAGTGACGGGACAGCTTTCTACGAGCAGTACTTC. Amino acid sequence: CASSDGTAFYEQYF.

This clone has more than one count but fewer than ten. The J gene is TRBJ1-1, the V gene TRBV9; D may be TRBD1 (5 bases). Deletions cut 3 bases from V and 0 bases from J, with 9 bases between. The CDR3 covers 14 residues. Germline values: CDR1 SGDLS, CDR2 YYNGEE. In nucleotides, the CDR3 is TGTGCCAGCAGCGCCAGGGTGCTGAACACTGAAGCTTTCTTT. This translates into CASSARVLNTEAFF. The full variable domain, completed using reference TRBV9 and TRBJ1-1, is DSGVTQTPKHLITATGQRVTLRCSPRSGDLSVYWYQQSLDQGLQFLIQYYNGEERAKGNILERFSAQQFPDLHSELNLSSLELGDSALYFCASSARVLNTEAFFGQGTRLTVV.

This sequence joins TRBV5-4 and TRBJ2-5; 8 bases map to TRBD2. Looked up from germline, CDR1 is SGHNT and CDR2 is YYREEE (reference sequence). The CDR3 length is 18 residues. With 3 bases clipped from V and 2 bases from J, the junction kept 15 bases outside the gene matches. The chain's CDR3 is CASSWGPGRGVRQETQYF. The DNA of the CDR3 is TGTGCCAGCAGCTGGGGGCCTGGGCGGGGGGTCAGACAAGAGACCCAGTACTTC.

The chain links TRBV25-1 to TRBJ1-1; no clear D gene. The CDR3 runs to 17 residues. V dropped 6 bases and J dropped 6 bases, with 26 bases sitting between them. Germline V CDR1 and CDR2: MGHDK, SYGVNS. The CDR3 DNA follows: TGTGCCAGCAGACCGAAAGTGGTTGGAGTCAAGTCCGCTGAAGCTTTCTTT. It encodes CASRPKVVGVKSAEAFF.

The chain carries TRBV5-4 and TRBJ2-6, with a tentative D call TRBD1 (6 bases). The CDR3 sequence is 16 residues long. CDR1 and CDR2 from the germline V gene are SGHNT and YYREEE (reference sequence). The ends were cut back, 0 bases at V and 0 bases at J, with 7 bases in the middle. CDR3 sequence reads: CASSLAGASGANVLTF. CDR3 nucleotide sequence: TGTGCCAGCAGCTTGGCAGGGGCCTCTGGGGCCAACGTCCTGACTTTC.

The CDR3 is CASSLASGTYEQYF. The DNA for the CDR3 is TGTGCCAGCAGCTTGGCTAGCGGAACCTACGAGCAGTACTTC. The chain links TRBV5-8 to TRBJ2-7; 7 bases match TRBD2. This CDR3 contains 14 residues. Germline V CDR1 and CDR2: SGHTS, YDEGEE. V gave up 0 bases and J gave up 2 bases; unmatched junction bases: 2.

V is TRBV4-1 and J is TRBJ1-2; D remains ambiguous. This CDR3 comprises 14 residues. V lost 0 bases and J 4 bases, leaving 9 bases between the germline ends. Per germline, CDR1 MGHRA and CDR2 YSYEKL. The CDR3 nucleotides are TGCGCCAGCAGCCAAGAGTCCGGGAGCTATGGCTACACCTTC. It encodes CASSQESGSYGYTF.